Below, 19 T cell receptor beta chains from the same sample are listed, as sequenced in a study of shared clonotypes between healthy human individuals (TCRdb year 2020). The library came from the immunoSEQ multiplex PCR assay. Held by TCRdb, this immuneACCESS table contains in-frame sequences only and omits some clones. Under half of the omission traces to an unresolved V gene where checked; the cause of the rest is unknown. Here the sample has more than 2 million clones; around 95% occur a single time. Together, the top ten hold roughly 0.13% of the sample. The specimen was naive CD4+ T cells sorted from blood. The cell subset or site label, as the study defines it: CD45RA+ positively selected. The receptors derive from a man aged 18 to 29 in good health.

This clone was seen just once. The chain has TRBV7-2 and TRBJ2-2, with 12 nucleotides matching TRBD2. The CDR3 extends over 15 amino acids. J lost 5 bases, V lost 5 bases, and 3 bases had no gene match. Looked up from germline, CDR1 is SGHTA and CDR2 is FQGNSA. CDR3 in amino acids: CASSPSGRETGELFF. The CDR3 DNA follows: TGTGCCAGCAGCCCTAGCGGGAGGGAGACCGGGGAGCTGTTTTTT.

The chain recombines TRBV5-1 with TRBJ2-1, with D perhaps matching TRBD1 (6 bases). CDR3 length equals 15 residues. Germline assignment: CDR1 SGHRS and CDR2 YFSETQ. V lost 0 bases, J lost 4 bases, and 11 bases lay in between. CDR3 loop: CASSLVPQGYNEQFF. The CDR3 DNA is TGCGCCAGCAGCTTGGTACCACAGGGTTACAATGAGCAGTTCTTC.

The chain carries TRBV10-3 and TRBJ2-1; 13 nucleotides agree with TRBD2. V was pared by 11 bases and J by 4 bases, with 11 bases of the junction left unmatched. The CDR3 totals 16 residues. Germline loops: CDR1 ENHRY, CDR2 SYGVKD. CDR3 sequence reads: CAVRGTSGNLYNEQFF. The CDR3 DNA follows: TGTGCCGTCCGGGGGACTAGCGGGAACCTTTACAATGAGCAGTTCTTC.

Details on this clone: The same CDR3 arises from other DNA sequences in this sample as well. The chain links TRBV7-3 to TRBJ2-2; D is uncertain. V was clipped by 0 bases and J by 1 base, with 3 bases between them. CDR3 length: 14 residues. The germline V gene encodes CDR1 SGHTA and CDR2 FQGTGA. The CDR3 sequence: CASSLTLNTGELFF. CDR3 sequence (DNA): TGTGCCAGCAGCTTAACGCTGAACACCGGGGAGCTGTTTTTT.

The CDR3 sequence is CASSLADRGLVGELFF. CDR3 bases: TGTGCCAGCAGCTTAGCCGACAGGGGGCTGGTCGGGGAGCTGTTTTTT. The chain links TRBV11-1 to TRBJ2-2; 10 bases are shared with TRBD1. This CDR3 spans 16 amino acids. V shed 0 bases, J shed 7 bases, and the junction held 5 bases outside the gene matches. Germline-derived CDR1 and CDR2 are SGHAT and FQDESV (reference sequence).

The V call is TRBV7-9, the J call TRBJ1-1; tentative D call: TRBD1 (5 bases). This CDR3 contains 12 residues. Per the germline V gene, CDR1 is SEHNR and CDR2 is FQNEAQ (reference sequence). Trimming removed 2 bases from V and 11 bases from J, with 12 bases in between. CDR3 sequence: CASSLQGTRAFF. CDR3 DNA: TGTGCCAGCAGCTTACAGGGAACGAGGGCTTTCTTT.

The chain carries TRBV28 and TRBJ1-1; a possible D gene is TRBD1 (5 bases). V lost 8 bases and J lost 5, with 12 bases in between. The CDR3 consists of 12 residues. Germline CDR1 and CDR2: MDHEN and SYDVKM. The CDR3 bases are TGTGCCAGCGGACAAGGGTTAACTGAAGCTTTCTTT. Translating it yields CASGQGLTEAFF.

The chain is built from TRBV10-1 and TRBJ2-3; D is possibly TRBD1 (7 bases). V lost 3 bases and J lost 4, with 17 bases in between. Germline lookup yields CDR1 WNHNN and CDR2 SYGVQD (reference sequence). The CDR3 extends over 16 amino acids. This CDR3 reads CASSDSGRGVADTQYF. The DNA for the CDR3 is TGCGCCAGCAGTGACTCTGGCAGGGGGGTGGCAGATACGCAGTATTTT.

V usage is TRBV7-2 and J usage is TRBJ2-1, with TRBD1 identical over 8 bases. Germline lookup yields CDR1 SGHTA and CDR2 FQGNSA. After removal of 5 bases from V and 9 bases from J, the junction contained 6 bases not matched to a gene. The CDR3 is 13 residues long. CDR3 bases: TGTGCCAGCAGCCTGGACAGGGCTGCTGAGCAGTTCTTC. This encodes CASSLDRAAEQFF. Full variable domain (outside the CDR3, taken from reference TRBV7-2 and TRBJ2-1): GAGVSQSPSNKVTEKGKDVELRCDPISGHTALYWYRQSLGQGLEFLIYFQGNSAPDKSGLPSDRFSAERTGGSVSTLTIQRTQQEDSAVYLCASSLDRAAEQFFGPGTRLTVL.

The chain couples TRBV7-9 to TRBJ2-7, with D unclear. This CDR3 comprises 14 residues. Germline loops: CDR1 SEHNR, CDR2 FQNEAQ (reference sequence). Trimming shortened V by 10 bases and J by 2 bases, and 18 bases separated the two germline ends. In DNA form, the CDR3 reads TGTGCCACAATGGCGTCAGGCCTTCCCTACGAGCAGTACTTC. Its translation is CATMASGLPYEQYF.

The chain is built from TRBV4-1 and TRBJ2-7; D gene uncertain. This CDR3 has 14 amino acids. Per the germline V gene, CDR1 is MGHRA and CDR2 is YSYEKL. V was pared by 4 bases and J by 6 bases, with 16 bases between. This CDR3 is CASSRYDQVAEQYF. The CDR3 nucleotides are TGCGCCAGCAGCCGATACGACCAGGTCGCCGAGCAGTACTTC.

The J gene is TRBJ2-7, the V gene TRBV29-1; possible D gene TRBD2, 6 bases. This CDR3 is built from 13 residues. The V and J ends lost 6 bases and 0 bases respectively, with 12 bases between them. Germline V gene lookup returns CDR1 SQVTM and CDR2 ANQGSEA. The CDR3 DNA reads TGCAGCGTCCAAAGGGAGGACTCCTACGAGCAGTACTTC. This codes for CSVQREDSYEQYF.

The CDR3 protein is CASTYSGPSNSPLHF. Written as DNA, the CDR3 is TGCGCCAGCACCTACTCGGGACCCAGTAATTCACCCCTCCACTTT. V is TRBV5-1 and J is TRBJ1-6; maybe TRBD1 (5 bases). The V end lost 6 bases, the J end lost 6 bases, and 16 bases lay between the germline ends. Germline lookup yields CDR1 SGHRS and CDR2 YFSETQ. This CDR3 spans 15 amino acids.

The chain combines TRBV10-1 with TRBJ2-3; possibly TRBD1 for D (5 bases). The germline CDR1 and CDR2 sequences are WNHNN and SYGVQD (reference sequence). This CDR3 is 15 amino acids long. Trimming took off 2 bases at V and 5 bases at J, with 14 bases between the two ends. The CDR3 DNA reads as TGCGCCAGCAGTGAGAGTAGGGGAAGTGGAGATACGCAGTATTTT. Encoded protein: CASSESRGSGDTQYF.

V and J are TRBV19 and TRBJ2-6; possible D gene TRBD2, 5 bases. V was cut by 2 bases and J by 0 bases, with 14 bases left in between. Germline V gene lookup returns CDR1 LNHDA and CDR2 SQIVND (reference sequence). The CDR3 has 18 amino acids. The chain's CDR3 is CASSIRGQVSSGANVLTF. The DNA for the CDR3 is TGTGCCAGTAGTATAAGAGGGCAGGTGAGCTCTGGGGCCAACGTCCTGACTTTC. Together with reference TRBV19 and TRBJ2-6, the CDR3 gives the full variable domain: DGGITQSPKYLFRKEGQNVTLSCEQNLNHDAMYWYRQDPGQGLRLIYYSQIVNDFQKGDIAEGYSVSREKKESFPLTVTSAQKNPTAFYLCASSIRGQVSSGANVLTFGAGSRLTVL.

The genes are TRBV2 and TRBJ1-2, with unresolved D. The V end was cut by 2 bases, the J end by 4 bases, with 14 bases between. The CDR3 covers 15 residues. CDR1 is SNHLY, CDR2 FYNNEI, per germline. The CDR3 DNA is TGTGCCAGCAGTGAAACCGGAGCCGGAGGCTATGGCTACACCTTC. Protein sequence: CASSETGAGGYGYTF.

The V call is TRBV18, the J call TRBJ1-5; 8 bases are shared with TRBD1. This CDR3 is built from 15 residues. V shed 4 bases, J shed 5 bases, and the junction held 7 bases outside the gene matches. Germline CDR1 and CDR2: KGHSH and LQKENI. In nucleotides, the CDR3 is TGTGCCAGCTCACGCGACAGGGGCGGCGATCAGCCCCAGCATTTT. Translation: CASSRDRGGDQPQHF.

This clone was picked up one time. The J gene is TRBJ1-3, the V gene TRBV28, with D unclear. V lost 1 base to trimming and J lost 2 bases, with 6 bases between them. This CDR3 has 14 amino acids. Germline-derived CDR1 and CDR2 are MDHEN and SYDVKM. CDR3 residues: CASSLLAAGNTIYF. As DNA, the CDR3 is TGTGCCAGCAGTTTATTGGCGGCTGGAAACACCATATATTTT.

The V and J genes are TRBV19 and TRBJ2-5; D is perhaps TRBD1 (5 bases). The V gene lost 6 bases and the J gene lost 5 bases, with 19 bases spanning the gap. This CDR3 spans 15 amino acids. The germline CDR1 and CDR2 sequences are LNHDA and SQIVND (reference sequence). The CDR3 nucleotides read TGTGCCAGTAGCCCCTCAGGGAAGGAGTGGGAGACCCAGTACTTC. Protein: CASSPSGKEWETQYF.